The 20 T cell receptor beta chains listed next were all sequenced from one sample in a study of shared clonotypes between healthy human individuals. Profiled with immunoSEQ multiplex PCR; TCRdb holds only in-frame clones, not every one. The sample has about 2 million clones; about 95% are singletons. Naive CD8 cells, CD45RO-negative and positively selected for CCR7, excluded terminally differentiated effector memory CD45RA+ cells. Sequencing was carried out using naive CD8+ T cells sorted from blood. The receptors come from a man aged 18 to 35 in good health.

Turning to this clone: This CDR3 is also generated by other DNA sequences in the sample. CDR3 DNA: TGTGCCAGCAGCGCGGGACCGAGTAATTCACCCCTCCACTTT. As protein: CASSAGPSNSPLHF. The chain links TRBV6-5 to TRBJ1-6; D is perhaps TRBD1 (5 bases). Germline V CDR1 and CDR2: MNHEY, SVGAGI. This CDR3 comprises 14 residues. Trimming removed 6 bases from V and 6 bases from J, with 12 bases in between.

The DNA for the CDR3 is TGTGCCAGCAGCTTAGAACCCGGGACTGTATACAATGAGCAGTTCTTC. It yields the protein CASSLEPGTVYNEQFF. The J gene is TRBJ2-1, the V gene TRBV11-3, with D perhaps matching TRBD2 (6 bases). The CDR3 length is 16 residues. The germline V gene has CDR1 SGHNT and CDR2 YENEEA. V was clipped by 0 bases and J by 4 bases, with 13 bases between them. Complete variable domain (other parts from reference TRBV11-3 and TRBJ2-1): EAGVVQSPRYKIIEKKQPVAFWCNPISGHNTLYWYLQNLGQGPELLIRYENEEAVDDSQLPKDRFSAERLKGVDSTLKIQPAELGDSAVYLCASSLEPGTVYNEQFFGPGTRLTVL.

The chain joins TRBV2 to TRBJ2-5; D uncertain. The V end lost 0 bases, the J end lost 3 bases, and 11 bases lay between the germline ends. CDR3 length: 15 amino acids. In germline, CDR1 is SNHLY, CDR2 FYNNEI. The CDR3, as DNA: TGTGCCAGCAGTGAAGCGCTTCCCTGGGAAGAGACCCAGTACTTC. This gives the protein CASSEALPWEETQYF.

The chain is built from TRBV9 and TRBJ2-7; D is uncertain. Germline assignment: CDR1 SGDLS and CDR2 YYNGEE. The ends were cut back, 2 bases at V and 3 bases at J, with 9 bases in the middle. The CDR3 consists of 13 residues. The CDR3 nucleotides are TGTGCCAGCAGCGTTTCGGTGGGCTACGAGCAGTACTTC. This sequence encodes CASSVSVGYEQYF.

Regarding this clone: Distinct nucleotide sequences in the sample also encode this CDR3. The chain is built from TRBV7-2 and TRBJ2-1; 13 bases align to TRBD2. CDR3 size: 15 residues. The germline CDR1 and CDR2 sequences are SGHTA and FQGNSA. With V trimmed by 5 bases and J by 4 bases, 2 bases remained unmatched. The CDR3 coding sequence is TGTGCCAGCAGCCAACTAGCGGGAGGGTACAATGAGCAGTTCTTC. It encodes CASSQLAGGYNEQFF.

The V and J genes are TRBV12-5 and TRBJ2-6; D is ambiguous. Per germline, CDR1 LGHNT and CDR2 FRNRAP. The V end was cut by 6 bases, the J end by 0 bases, with 12 bases between. The CDR3 is made up of 16 amino acids. Here the CDR3 reads CASGPGWGSGANVLTF. CDR3 bases: TGTGCTAGTGGGCCCGGCTGGGGCTCTGGGGCCAACGTCCTGACTTTC.

The CDR3 is CASLAGGYSYEQYF. For the CDR3, the DNA is TGTGCCAGCTTAGCAGGGGGGTACTCCTACGAGCAGTACTTC. The chain has TRBV7-9 and TRBJ2-7, with D possibly matching TRBD1 (7 bases). This CDR3 has 14 amino acids. Deletions cut 8 bases from V and 0 bases from J, with 14 bases between. Per germline, CDR1 SEHNR and CDR2 FQNEAQ (reference sequence).

The chain employs TRBV5-6 and TRBJ2-7, with D perhaps matching TRBD1 (5 bases). Germline V gene lookup returns CDR1 SGHDT and CDR2 YYEEEE. This CDR3 is 14 amino acids long. The ends were cut back, 0 bases at V and 3 bases at J, with 10 bases in the middle. This CDR3 is CASSLGRTGYEQYF. CDR3 sequence (DNA): TGTGCCAGCAGCTTGGGAAGAACAGGCTACGAGCAGTACTTC.

This chain joins TRBV27 and TRBJ2-7; D perhaps matches TRBD1 (6 bases). The length of the CDR3 is 14 residues. CDR1 and CDR2 from the germline V gene are MNHEY and SMNVEV (reference sequence). Trimming stripped 6 bases from V and 4 bases from J, with 16 bases between. The CDR3 DNA follows: TGTGCCAGCAGGGGGGCAGGGAAGCTATACGAGCAGTACTTC. Its translation: CASRGAGKLYEQYF.

V and J are TRBV5-6 and TRBJ1-1, with TRBD1 matching 8 bases. The germline V gene encodes CDR1 SGHDT and CDR2 YYEEEE. The junction had 5 bases not matched to a gene; V was cut back by 6 bases and J by 4 bases. The CDR3 loop spans 13 amino acids. This CDR3 reads CASTSDRATEAFF. CDR3 DNA: TGTGCCAGCACCTCGGACAGGGCCACTGAAGCTTTCTTT. The whole variable domain, remainder taken from reference TRBV5-6 and TRBJ1-1, is DAGVTQSPTHLIKTRGQQVTLRCSPKSGHDTVSWYQQALGQGPQFIFQYYEEEERQRGNFPDRFSGHQFPNYSSELNVNALLLGDSALYLCASTSDRATEAFFGQGTRLTVV.

Note on this clone: In the same sample, other DNA sequences code for this CDR3. The rearrangement uses TRBV6-1 and TRBJ1-6, with a tentative D call TRBD1 (6 bases). The germline V and J ends were trimmed by 3 bases and 3 bases, with 6 bases remaining between them. The length of the CDR3 is 14 residues. The germline gives CDR1 MNHNS, CDR2 SASEGT. In nucleotides, the CDR3 is TGTGCCAGCAGTGACAGGGGCTATAATTCACCCCTCCACTTT. As protein: CASSDRGYNSPLHF.

This chain uses TRBV7-9 with TRBJ2-3; D is perhaps TRBD2 (6 bases). Trimming removed 5 bases at V and 0 bases at J, with 15 bases between. The germline V gene has CDR1 SEHNR and CDR2 FQNEAQ (reference sequence). The CDR3 is made up of 16 amino acids. In nucleotides, the CDR3 is TGTGCCAGCAGCCATCCCTGGCGGGATAGCACAGATACGCAGTATTTT. Translating it yields CASSHPWRDSTDTQYF.

The DNA for the CDR3 is TGTGCCAGCAGTTTAATTGAGGGGGCGAATCAGCCCCAGCATTTT. This sequence encodes CASSLIEGANQPQHF. The chain combines TRBV27 with TRBJ1-5; 7 positions match TRBD1. With 2 bases clipped from V and 4 bases from J, the junction kept 5 bases outside the gene matches. Per the germline V gene, CDR1 is MNHEY and CDR2 is SMNVEV (reference sequence). This CDR3 is built from 15 residues.

The genes are TRBV11-2 and TRBJ2-3; possible D gene TRBD2, 6 bases. CDR3 length equals 15 residues. CDR1 is SGHAT and CDR2 is FQNNGV in the germline V gene. V was clipped by 2 bases and J by 4 bases, with 13 bases between them. Here the CDR3 reads CASSLTGGSPDTQYF. DNA of the CDR3: TGTGCCAGCAGCTTAACAGGAGGGAGCCCAGATACGCAGTATTTT.

This clone was seen just once. The J gene is TRBJ1-1, the V gene TRBV28; D is possibly TRBD1 (5 bases). The V gene lost 1 base and the J gene lost 2 bases, with 8 bases spanning the gap. The CDR3 spans 14 residues. Per the germline V gene, CDR1 is MDHEN and CDR2 is SYDVKM. CDR3 nucleotides: TGTGCCAGCAGTTTATCGGGGCCTAACACTGAAGCTTTCTTT. Its protein product is CASSLSGPNTEAFF.

The rearrangement uses TRBV27 and TRBJ2-2; 14 bases align to TRBD2. This CDR3 contains 17 residues. Germline values: CDR1 MNHEY, CDR2 SMNVEV (reference sequence). V was clipped by 5 bases and J by 7 bases; unmatched bases: 9. The CDR3 coding sequence is TGTGCCAGCAGTCCGGGACTAGCGGGAGTCGGAGTCGGGGAGCTGTTTTTT. Translated: CASSPGLAGVGVGELFF.

This chain joins TRBV5-1 and TRBJ2-5, with 8 nucleotides matching TRBD2. Germline lookup yields CDR1 SGHRS and CDR2 YFSETQ. The CDR3 is 15 amino acids. The J segment lost 9 bases and the V segment lost 8 bases, leaving 18 bases of the junction unmatched. CDR3 bases: TGCGCCAGTTCGGTTGCGGGAGGAACCAAGAGACCCCAGTACTTC. It translates to CASSVAGGTKRPQYF.

Worth noting for this clone: One base away lies a much larger clone, so this may be a sequencing read error. The J gene is TRBJ1-1, the V gene TRBV13; no reliable D call. Trimming removed 5 bases from V and 1 base from J, with 5 bases in between. Germline values: CDR1 PRHDT, CDR2 FYEKMQ (reference sequence). The CDR3 has 12 amino acids. In DNA, the CDR3 is TGTGCCAGCAGCGTCGGGAACACTGAAGCTTTCTTT. It codes for CASSVGNTEAFF.

This rearrangement joins TRBV6-5 to TRBJ2-1; 7 bases align to TRBD2. Germline V gene data show CDR1 as MNHEY and CDR2 as SVGAGI. This CDR3 region has 14 residues. The ends lost 6 bases at V and 2 bases at J; junction bases unmatched: 4. CDR3 region: CASSSLAAYNEQFF. The CDR3 nucleotides are TGTGCCAGCAGCTCCCTAGCGGCCTACAATGAGCAGTTCTTC.

The chain recombines TRBV7-6 with TRBJ1-2; D call uncertain. The CDR3 loop spans 13 amino acids. Germline assignment: CDR1 SGHVS and CDR2 FNYEAQ. V shed 1 base and J shed 7 bases, with 10 bases lying between them. CDR3 sequence (DNA): TGTGCCAGCAGCTTAGACGGCGTCTTTGGCTACACCTTC. Translating it yields CASSLDGVFGYTF.